This T cell receptor (beta chain) is from a study of shared clonotypes between healthy human individuals. Findings and caveats of the study: In a few donors, around 4.5% of naive CD4 clonotypes appeared in common.

CD45RO-negative, CCR7-positively selected cells formed the naive CD8 fraction, excluding terminally differentiated effector memory CD45RA+ cells. It was at deep level that the assay was run. The assay was immunoSEQ multiplex PCR, and TCRdb's table has in-frame clones only and misses some. The sample includes about 680,000 clones, 90% to 95% of them seen just once. A word on this clone: Its specificity is unknown.

The CDR3 covers 18 residues. The germline gives CDR1 SEHNR, CDR2 FQNEAQ (reference sequence). Trimming took 1 base from V and 4 from J; bases not matched to a gene: 14. The sequencing input was naive CD8+ T cells sorted from blood. The clonotype originates from a young man in good health. The V gene is TRBV7-9, the J gene TRBJ1-2, with 8 bases fitting TRBD1. CDR3 amino acids: CASSLVIGQGSDFYGYTF. CDR3 DNA sequence: TGTGCCAGCAGCTTAGTCATCGGACAGGGAAGCGACTTCTATGGCTACACCTTC. The full variable domain, in which reference TRBV7-9 and TRBJ1-2 provide the parts outside the CDR3, is DTGVSQNPRHKITKRGQNVTFRCDPISEHNRLYWYRQTLGQGPEFLTYFQNEAQLEKSRLLSDRFSAERPKGSFSTLEIQRTEQGDSAMYLCASSLVIGQGSDFYGYTFGSGTRLTVV.